This T cell receptor (beta chain) derives from a study of cytomegalovirus exposure and HLA in healthy donors (dated by TCRdb to about 2017). With regard to the full study: According to an earlier analysis of a few hundred of the donors, about 180 million T cells yielded 90 million to 140 million unique TCR beta sequences and 276 Gb of sequence data. Approximately 330 gigabases of sequencing data and 70 million to 95 million unique TCR sequences made up an early release that covered several hundred HLA-typed donors. The genetic ancestry cluster associated with self-reported Caucasian donors included 81% of the roughly 400 genotyped donors. The study was designed to test whether signatures of past pathogen exposure could be identified by cataloging public T cell receptors. The study used immunosequencing to profile the T cell repertoires of 666 subjects and linked those repertoires to cytomegalovirus serostatus. In addition to the first cohort of 666 subjects, a separate validation cohort of 130 or so different subjects was used. The study combined high-throughput TCR immunosequencing, statistical association of individual TCRs with disease status, and machine learning to predict cytomegalovirus infection status. A later analysis re-examined previously published TCR beta repertoires from more than 650 donors and added high-resolution HLA genotyping to investigate patterns of TCR occurrence. The later analysis used no new phenotypic data to find candidate immune exposures, relying instead on TCR beta sequences and their occurrence across donors. An earlier analysis of 450 to 750 of the donors used high-throughput TCR beta sequencing to judge whether each TCR beta V gene segment behaved as functional or pseudogenic. Donor age, sex, ethnicity and CMV serostatus were compiled alongside the repertoire data. A later genetic analysis took genome-wide SNP genotypes for 398 of the 666 donors and used that subset as a discovery cohort. All discovery cohort repertoires had been generated using a single sequencing platform. HLA typing included class I and class II loci at four-digit resolution. The number of typed donors differed by locus: roughly 629-630 for A, B, C, DRB1 and DQB1; roughly 510 for DQA1; 606 for DPA1; and roughly 470 for DPB1. Five DR-DQ haplotypes were treated as single units for association and clustering because of strong linkage in the cohort. On average, approximately 250,000 unique TCR beta nucleotide sequences were sequenced per donor among about 400 genotyped donors of the cohort, with roughly 18% of those sequences being non-productive. What the research found in general, with its limitations: CMV serostatus was the only immune exposure information available for the cohort. Most TCR sequences were seen in very few donors, while some public TCRs were found in many individuals. Sequencing depth was assumed to be roughly uniform across donors in the presence/absence analyses, though that assumption may not hold. According to the authors, the approach could potentially be generalized to other disease states and immunological phenotypes. Because counts were too low, seventeen rarely observed V segments, including chromosome 9 orphons, were excluded from the earlier analysis of several hundred of the donors. In vitro tests confirmed that a few of the cytomegalovirus-associated TCR beta chains recognize cytomegalovirus antigens. An earlier analysis of 587 of the donors showed that most TCR beta V segments appeared in productive rearrangements either about 87% or about 30% of the time, which broadly matched IMGT annotations. A later analysis found that TCR association rates varied across HLA loci, with DRB1 alleles showing the most associated TCRs and HLA-C alleles the fewest. When HLA alleles, especially DR and DQ, strongly co-occurred, TCR associations were difficult to assign to individual alleles. Correlated functional status among segregating V segments might reflect linkage disequilibrium, but an unknown experimental factor could not be ruled out. In a later genetic analysis, a missense DCLRE1C variant was associated with V-gene and J-gene trimming of TCR beta chains, and the association was replicated in an independent cohort. Because HLA typing was unavailable for some donors at each locus, only the typed subset was used in association tests. A further reported finding was that TCR beta sequences accurately predicted the HLA-A and HLA-B alleles for most subjects in the first cohort. Some IMGT-functional V segments, including TRBV6-2 and TRBV6-3, could not be told apart with the 87-base-pair reads, so those segments were excluded. In a later analysis, HLA-associated TCR beta chains showed more clonal expansion and lower generation probabilities than non-associated chains that were equally common. In a later analysis, most CMV-associated TCR beta chains were found to appear HLA-restricted, with HLA associations seemingly driven largely by CMV exposure. In this cohort, only TCR beta chains were sequenced, and detectable features were limited by the absence of alpha or paired-chain data. A cluster of highly shared sequence variants was judged likely to be a technical artifact of the sequencing pipeline. Cytomegalovirus status was reported to be diagnosed by the classifier with high specificity and sensitivity in both the original and validation cohorts. At a false discovery rate of 0.05, a later analysis linked about 17,000 TCR beta sequences to specific HLA alleles. In a later genetic analysis, fewer N-insertions in productive TCRs were reported among donors in an Asian-associated ancestry cluster than the roughly 700-donor mean. In the study, roughly 160 TCR beta chains were listed as associated with cytomegalovirus. In a later analysis, several top co-occurrence clusters were reported to appear linked to parvovirus B19, influenza, CMV and Epstein-Barr virus.

The cohort consisted of 650 to 850 healthy bone marrow donors. At the time of sampling, every cohort member was nominally healthy, though immune exposures that went unrecorded were likely present. The donor was CMV seronegative and was included in the group of about 400 seronegative cohort members. A peripheral blood sample was provided by each donor, and peripheral blood mononuclear cells were used for TCR beta sequencing. Genomic DNA was extracted from the blood cell samples with the Qiagen DNeasy Blood Extraction Kit. Libraries were made using the immunoSEQ multiplex PCR assay. The multiplex PCR relied on a mix of 60 forward primers for TCR Vbeta segments and 13 reverse primers for TCR Jbeta segments. Amplification of the CDR3 region of rearranged TCR beta genes was performed with a multiplex PCR assay on genomic DNA. Amplified TCR beta libraries were sequenced as 87-base-pair reads on the Illumina HiSeq System. The original pipeline was this. A later analysis counted approximately 74 million unique TCR beta chains across the 700 or so repertoires, and 9 million to 14 million of these chains were shared by at least two donors. Raw reads were error-corrected and collapsed into unique sequences by a nearest-neighbor algorithm in which closely related sequences were merged to remove PCR and sequencing errors. CDR3 sequences were aligned to IMGT reference sequences to assign V, D and J gene segments. For a sequence to be retained, a match of at least six nucleotides was required to both a V gene segment and a J gene segment. A rearrangement counted as productive if the CDR3 had no stop codons and remained in frame with V and J, and every other rearrangement counted as non-productive. CDR3 was defined according to IMGT convention as the region running from the second conserved V-encoded cysteine to the conserved J-encoded phenylalanine. In an earlier analysis of more than 550 of the donors, sequences lacking an unambiguous match to a single V gene segment were excluded. An earlier analysis of some 610 of the donors called V segments functional above 56.7% productive rearrangements and segregating when the between-donor standard deviation exceeded 5%. To diagnose cytomegalovirus status from the catalog of TCR beta chain sequences, a statistical classification framework was built. V and J gene assignment, in a later analysis, came from comparing TCR nucleotide sequences with IMGT/GENE-DB human TR gene sequences. A later analysis assigned CDR3 sequences and most-parsimonious VDJ recombination scenarios with the TCRdist pipeline. In a later analysis, every TCR beta chain was defined by the combination of its CDR3 amino acid sequence and its V-gene family, and reads without a unique V-gene family were dropped. In a later analysis, approximately 640 highly shared, low-generation-probability nucleotide sequences were removed to address suspected cross-contamination and a sequencing artifact. For each public chain, a later analysis derived a clonal expansion index from normalized ranks of inferred template counts within each repertoire. In a later analysis, generation probabilities were computed using a VDJ recombination model fitted to out-of-frame rearrangements, and the results were checked against IGoR. In a later analysis, TCR-TCR, TCR-HLA and TCR-CMV co-occurrence was scored with hypergeometric tests, and a repertoire-size bias correction was applied to TCR pairs. False discovery rates were estimated in a later analysis by permuting HLA or CMV assignments 20 times. In a later analysis, co-occurring TCRs were grouped using DBSCAN, with TCRdist sequence similarity added in when clustering inside HLA-allele-positive subsets. Repertoires with fewer than 30,000 or more than 120,000 public chains, plus five repertoires with anomalous nucleotide sharing, were excluded from co-occurrence clustering. Here the immuneACCESS table is served through TCRdb, limited to in-frame sequences with V and J called. Missing clones are a known gap in these copies; in checked studies unresolved V genes cover under half, and the rest lacks a known reason. V, J and clone size were drawn from that table, and D and trimming were deduced from the DNA. The sample has about 140,000 clones on record, 70% to 80% of them singletons. The ten largest make up approximately 15% of the sample.

The CDR3 covers 16 residues, taking in both the cysteine and the phenylalanine. The retained sequence is limited to the CDR3, 48 bases, with the frame set at the first base. V ends up 1 base short and J 7 bases short, with an unmatched junction base count of 10. CDR1 and CDR2, per the germline V gene (reference sequence), are SEHNR and FQNEAQ. In the case of this clone: Its antigen is currently not known. Base-call qualities are not available, and no considerably larger clone is one nucleotide away.

The specimen was PBMCs. The receptor's source is a middle-aged woman in good health and CMV-seronegative. The chain is made from TRBV7-9 and TRBJ2-5; the junction holds 9 bases that match TRBD2. The CDR3 region: CASSLVAGGLLRTQYF. In nucleotides, the sequence is TGTGCCAGCAGCTTAGTGGCGGGAGGGCTCCTTCGGACCCAGTACTTC.